The rows below give T cell receptor beta chains drawn from one sample of a study of CD8 T cells in Susac syndrome. Each CDR3 protein gets one entry after TCRdb re-called the immunoSEQ multiplex PCR reads with MiXCR. The table shows 95,000 to 150,000 distinct CDR3 sequences, with about 95% occurring only once. Source material: CD8+ T cells from PBMCs. The receptors come from a human donor with Susac syndrome. The CDR3 runs from the conserved cysteine through the conserved F or W. Each record gives: clone size, J gene, V gene, D gene, CDR3 DNA, CDR3 protein. The D gene is left open where the match is weak. Size is stated for part of the rows, as once, few or many counts, or as a class when the clone is expanded.

. TRBJ1-3 TRBV20-1 TRBD1 TGCAGCGGACAGGACTCTGGAAACACCATATATTTT CSGQDSGNTIYF
. TRBJ2-1 TRBV29-1 TRBD1 TGCAGCGCCGCAGGGGGCGGCGGGCAGTTCTTC CSAAGGGGQFF
. TRBJ2-7 TRBV7-9 TRBD1 TGTGCCAGCAGCCCGGACAGGGGGTGGTACGAGCAGTACTTC CASSPDRGWYEQYF
. TRBJ2-2 TRBV13 TRBD1 TGTGCCAGCAGCCCTCTGGGACAGGGGAACACCGGGGAGCTGTTTTTT CASSPLGQGNTGELFF
. TRBJ1-1 TRBV2 . TGTGCCAGCAGTGAAGCGGGAGGACAGACCTCTTTCGAAGCTTTCTTT CASSEAGGQTSFEAFF
. TRBJ2-7 TRBV25-1 . TGTGCCAGCAGGCCAAGCGAGAGTTCCTACGAGCAGTACTTC CASRPSESSYEQYF
. TRBJ2-2 TRBV12-3/TRBV12-4 . TGTGCCAGCACCCCATCTGGGGAGCTGTTTTTT CASTPSGELFF
. TRBJ1-2 TRBV7-8 TRBD1 TGTGCCAGCAGCCGAACAGGGGGCCAGGGTCGCGGCTACACCTTC CASSRTGGQGRGYTF
. TRBJ2-6 TRBV12-5 TRBD1 TGTGCTAGTGGTTTTTTGCTCGGACTGGGGACAGGGGCCCACTCTGGGGCCAACGTCCTGACTTTC CASGFLLGLGTGAHSGANVLTF
. TRBJ1-4 TRBV9 . TGTGCCAGCAGCGTAGTTGGGACGGCCGATGAAAAACTGTTTTTT CASSVVGTADEKLFF
. TRBJ2-3 TRBV11-2 TRBD1 TGTGCCAGCAGCTCTGGGACAGGGCCCGAAGGAGATACGCAGTATTTT CASSSGTGPEGDTQYF
. TRBJ1-5 TRBV4-2 . TGTGCCAGCAGCCAAGCAGGGGCCCAGCCCCAGCATTTT CASSQAGAQPQHF
once TRBJ2-7 TRBV5-4 . TGTGCCAGCAGCTTGCGAGACAGCACCTACGAGCAGTACTTC CASSLRDSTYEQYF
. TRBJ2-7 TRBV4-3 TRBD2 TGCGCCAGCAGCTATAGCGGGGGCGGTGAGGAGCAGTACTTC CASSYSGGGEEQYF
once TRBJ2-5 TRBV4-2 . TGTGCCAGCAGCCAAGTTTTCGGAGAGACCCAGTACTTC CASSQVFGETQYF
. TRBJ1-2 TRBV29-1 TRBD1 TGCAGCGTCGTACCATCGGGACAGGGTGCGATTGGCTACACCTTC CSVVPSGQGAIGYTF
. TRBJ1-2 TRBV25-1 . TGTGCCAGCAGTGAGTCGGCGGTCTATGGCTACACCTTC CASSESAVYGYTF
. TRBJ1-1 TRBV12-5 . TGTGCTAGTGGTTTGGAGGGCCCGAACACTGAAGCTTTCTTT CASGLEGPNTEAFF
. TRBJ2-7 TRBV4-2 TRBD2 TGTGCCAGCAGCCAAGATTGGCCAGGGAGGGACTCCTACGAGCAGTACTTC CASSQDWPGRDSYEQYF
. TRBJ1-5 TRBV15 . TGTGCCACCAGCAGCTGGGGGAGCAATCAGCCCCAGCATTTT CATSSWGSNQPQHF
. TRBJ2-3 TRBV29-1 . TGCAGCGCTGGAGCCCCGGATACGCAGTATTTT CSAGAPDTQYF
. TRBJ1-1 TRBV27 . TGTGCCAGCCGACGAGGACTTGAAGCTTTCTTT CASRRGLEAFF
. TRBJ2-4 TRBV29-1 TRBD1 TGCAGCGTTGAAGATAGCGTTTGGACAGGGGGGCCAAACATTCAGTACTTC CSVEDSVWTGGPNIQYF
. TRBJ1-1 TRBV9 . TGTGCCAGCAGCGTAGCCGGGAACACTGAAGCTTTCTTT CASSVAGNTEAFF
. TRBJ1-5 TRBV5-1 . TGCGCCAGCAGCTGGCTTGGAGATCAGCCCCAGCATTTT CASSWLGDQPQHF
. TRBJ1-2 TRBV12-3/TRBV12-4 . TGTGCCAGCTGCCCCGGGACGTATGGCTACACCTTC CASCPGTYGYTF
. TRBJ2-7 TRBV29-1 TRBD1 TGCAGCGTGTCCGACAGGGATCGCTCCTACGAGCAGTACTTC CSVSDRDRSYEQYF
. TRBJ1-2 TRBV25-1 TRBD1 TGTGCCAGCAGTGACCCGACAGGGATCTATGGCTACACCTTC CASSDPTGIYGYTF
. TRBJ2-1 TRBV4-1 . TGCGCCAGCAGCCAAGATGACGGGGATTACTTTTACAATGAGCAGTTCTTC CASSQDDGDYFYNEQFF
. TRBJ2-7 TRBV10-3 . TGTGCCATCAGTGAGTCCGGTTCCTACGAGCAGTACTTC CAISESGSYEQYF
. TRBJ2-1 TRBV24-1 . TGTGCCACCAGGGGGCAGGGGCTGGACAATGAGCAGTTCTTC CATRGQGLDNEQFF
. TRBJ2-2 TRBV12-5 . TGTGCTGCTAATCGGGACTTCAACACCGGGGAGCTGTTTTTT CAANRDFNTGELFF
. TRBJ2-3 TRBV19 . TGTGCCAGCCAGGGGGGCCTTAGCACAGATACGCAGTATTTT CASQGGLSTDTQYF
once TRBJ2-5 TRBV19 . TGTGCCAGTAGTGCCACCCTCTGGGAGACCCAGTACTTC CASSATLWETQYF
. TRBJ2-1 TRBV13 . TGTGCCAGCAGCCCGGAATCTGGTGAGCAGTTCTTC CASSPESGEQFF
. TRBJ1-2 TRBV12-3/TRBV12-4 . TGTGCCAGCAGTTCAACGGCAGGGGTGGGCTACACCTTC CASSSTAGVGYTF
. TRBJ2-7 TRBV7-6 TRBD1 TGTGCCAGCAGCAAATCGGACAGGGGGGCAGAGCAGTACTTC CASSKSDRGAEQYF
few TRBJ2-7 TRBV27 TRBD1 TGTGCCAGCAGTCAACAGGGGGACGAGCAGTACTTC CASSQQGDEQYF
. TRBJ2-1 TRBV19 TRBD2 TGTGCCAGTAGTATGGTAGCGGGGTTCGCCTACAATGAGCAGTTCTTC CASSMVAGFAYNEQFF
. TRBJ2-5 TRBV29-1 TRBD1 TGCAGCGTTGAATTCAGGGGGCGCGAGTTAGAGACCCAGTACTTC CSVEFRGRELETQYF
once TRBJ2-1 TRBV7-9 . TGTGCCAGCAGCTTACGCGCAGAATCGGACAATGAGCAGTTCTTC CASSLRAESDNEQFF
. TRBJ1-2 TRBV30 . TGTGCCTGGAGCGGGACTCTACTGGAGGTCTATGGCTACACCTTC CAWSGTLLEVYGYTF
. TRBJ1-3 TRBV30 . TGTGCCTGGAGTGTCGGGCAGGGCTTCCAAAGGCTCTCTGGAAACACCATATATTTT CAWSVGQGFQRLSGNTIYF
. TRBJ1-5 TRBV20-1 . TGCAGTGCTAGAGATGGTAGTCAGCCCCAGCATTTT CSARDGSQPQHF
. TRBJ2-6 TRBV9 . TGTGCCAGCAGCGGAGGGGGGGCCAACGTCCTGACTTTC CASSGGGANVLTF